The 11 T cell receptor beta chains below all came from one sample that was sequenced in a study of Graves' ophthalmopathy and Graves' hyperthyroidism. Beta-chain TCR CDR3 regions were amplified from RNA transcripts. Following a first-round RT-PCR that used HTBI primers, a second-round multiplex PCR was carried out. In TCRdb, the multiplex PCR reads were re-called with MiXCR into one record per CDR3 protein. The sample lists 350,000 or so distinct CDR3 sequences, about a sixth seen once, with more than 9% in the top ten. The sequencing sample was made of peripheral blood. Every receptor here comes from an adult man with Graves' ophthalmopathy.

This clonotype has ten or more counts. This sequence joins TRBV19 and TRBJ1-1; a possible D gene is TRBD1 (5 bases). Germline CDR1 reads LNHDA; CDR2 reads SQIVND (reference sequence). This CDR3 has 15 residues. V lost 5 bases, J lost 0 bases, and 13 bases lay in between. The CDR3 nucleotides read TGTGCCAGTAGTCGGGGCAGCCGAATGAACACTGAAGCTTTCTTT. As protein: CASSRGSRMNTEAFF. Supplemented by reference TRBV19 and TRBJ1-1, the full variable domain reads DGGITQSPKYLFRKEGQNVTLSCEQNLNHDAMYWYRQDPGQGLRLIYYSQIVNDFQKGDIAEGYSVSREKKESFPLTVTSAQKNPTAFYLCASSRGSRMNTEAFFGQGTRLTVV.

This clonotype was picked up many times. The chain has TRBV30 and TRBJ2-2; D might be TRBD1 or TRBD2, each matching 5 bases. The CDR3 runs to 13 residues. Germline assignment: CDR1 GTSNPN and CDR2 SVGIG (reference sequence). V lost 3 bases and J lost 6, with 11 bases in between. The chain's CDR3 is CAWRGVRSGELFF. CDR3 bases: TGTGCCTGGAGGGGGGTTCGGTCCGGGGAGCTGTTTTTT.

This clonotype was counted many times. This chain joins TRBV29-1 and TRBJ2-5; D remains unclear. Germline CDR1 is SQVTM and CDR2 is ANQGSEA. V dropped 8 bases and J dropped 1 base, with 11 bases sitting between them. The CDR3 loop spans 12 amino acids. This chain's CDR3 is CSTEGFQETQYF. CDR3 bases: TGCAGCACTGAAGGGTTCCAAGAGACCCAGTACTTC.

This clonotype was counted many times. The chain combines TRBV7-2 with TRBJ1-5; TRBD1 might be the D (5 bases). The germline CDR1 and CDR2 sequences are SGHTA and FQGNSA. Trimming removed 5 bases from V and 5 bases from J, with 13 bases in between. The CDR3 spans 14 residues. Here the CDR3 DNA reads TGTGCCAGCAGCACCGGGACCAGACATCAGCCCCAGCATTTT. Its translation is CASSTGTRHQPQHF.

This clonotype was recorded many times. J is TRBJ1-2 and V is TRBV6-1; TRBD1 aligns across 7 bases. CDR3 length: 13 amino acids. V lost 6 bases, J lost 4 bases, and 5 bases stayed unmatched. CDR1 and CDR2 from the germline V gene are MNHNS and SASEGT. CDR3 DNA sequence: TGTGCCAGCAGGACGGGACAGTCCTATGGCTACACCTTC. Its protein product is CASRTGQSYGYTF.

This clonotype was recorded many times. The chain couples TRBV7-9 to TRBJ2-7, with 9 bases fitting TRBD2. Germline CDR1 SEHNR, CDR2 FQNEAQ (reference sequence). The J segment lost 5 bases and the V segment lost 3 bases, leaving 5 bases of the junction unmatched. The CDR3 covers 14 residues. In DNA, the CDR3 is TGTGCCAGCAGCTTTGGCGGGAGGGCCCACGAGCAGTACTTC. It translates to CASSFGGRAHEQYF.

This clonotype was seen many times. The chain combines TRBV3-1 with TRBJ2-6; TRBD1 might be the D (6 bases). The CDR3 is 17 amino acids. Trimming left V 6 bases short and J 2 bases short, with 17 bases between. Germline values: CDR1 LGHDT, CDR2 YNNKEL (reference sequence). The CDR3 nucleotides are TGTGCCAGCAGTCGAGACAGGCTTTCACCTGGGGCCAACGTCCTGACTTTC. Amino acid sequence: CASSRDRLSPGANVLTF.

This clonotype appeared many times. The rearrangement uses TRBV3-1 and TRBJ2-5; the D gene is possibly TRBD2 (5 bases). CDR3 length: 14 amino acids. Germline V CDR1 and CDR2: LGHDT, YNNKEL (reference sequence). Trimming pared 3 bases from V and 8 bases from J, leaving 16 bases between. Here the CDR3 reads CASSQDSSKRTQYF. CDR3 coding DNA: TGTGCCAGCAGCCAGGACTCCAGTAAGAGAACCCAGTACTTC.

This clonotype was counted at least ten times. The rearrangement joins TRBV2 to TRBJ1-1; D uncertain. The CDR3 totals 13 residues. Germline CDR1 SNHLY, CDR2 FYNNEI. Deletions cut 7 bases from V and 5 bases from J, with 14 bases between. CDR3 bases: TGTGCCAGCACCCCATTACCAATAACTGAAGCTTTCTTT. Its translation is CASTPLPITEAFF.

This clonotype was detected ten times or more. V is TRBV28 and J is TRBJ2-5; D unresolved. V lost 4 bases and J 5 bases, leaving 14 bases between the germline ends. Per the germline V gene, CDR1 is MDHEN and CDR2 is SYDVKM. The CDR3 has 14 amino acids. In DNA, the CDR3 is TGTGCCAGCAGTTCGATAGGCGGTCTGGAGACCCAGTACTTC. This encodes CASSSIGGLETQYF. The complete variable domain, with remaining parts taken from reference TRBV28 and TRBJ2-5, reads DVKVTQSSRYLVKRTGEKVFLECVQDMDHENMFWYRQDPGLGLRLIYFSYDVKMKEKGDIPEGYSVSREKKERFSLILESASTNQTSMYLCASSSIGGLETQYFGPGTRLLVL.

This clonotype was seen repeatedly, ten times or more. J is TRBJ1-5 and V is TRBV19; D possibly corresponds to TRBD1 (5 bases). There are 13 residues in the CDR3. Trimming stripped 6 bases from V and 3 bases from J, with 9 bases between. Germline V gene sequence: CDR1 LNHDA, CDR2 SQIVND (reference sequence). This CDR3 is CASRMTDNQPQHF. The CDR3 DNA is TGTGCCAGTAGGATGACAGACAATCAGCCCCAGCATTTT. Using reference TRBV19 and TRBJ1-5 for the parts outside the CDR3, the full variable domain is DGGITQSPKYLFRKEGQNVTLSCEQNLNHDAMYWYRQDPGQGLRLIYYSQIVNDFQKGDIAEGYSVSREKKESFPLTVTSAQKNPTAFYLCASRMTDNQPQHFGDGTRLSIL.